This TCR beta chain was sequenced for a study of CD8 T cells in Susac syndrome. V gave up 6 bases and J gave up 5 bases; unmatched junction bases: 10. Germline CDR1 and CDR2: SQVTM and ANQGSEA. The CDR3 totals 13 residues. RNA amounts of roughly 0.5 to 1 ug underwent reverse transcription with random hexamers. TCRdb independently ran MiXCR on the immunoSEQ multiplex PCR reads; one entry per CDR3 protein. The top ten clones hold about 0.14% of a sample with around 71,000 distinct CDR3 sequences, just over 90% of them seen once. This chain connects TRBV29-1 to TRBJ2-7, with TRBD2 matching over 7 bases. Sequenced input: CD4+ T cells from PBMCs. This TCR derives from a human donor with Susac syndrome. CDR3 nucleotide sequence: TGCAGCGTAGCGGGGAGGTTCGCGGACGAGCAGTACTTC. It is translated as CSVAGRFADEQYF.